The 22 T cell receptor beta chains below all came from one sample that was sequenced in a study of vaccination effects on CD4 cells after COVID-19. Ahead of sequencing, the ViraFEST assay grew antigen-specific CD4+ T cells using viral peptide pools. Cultured cells yielded isolated CD4+ T cells after approximately nine days. Nucleocapsid antibody tests were negative, and the vaccine recipients had no prior SARS-CoV-2 infection. Measured with immunoSEQ multiplex PCR; TCRdb has only the in-frame clones, and not every one. The table shows about 28,000 clones, with over 70% occurring only once. No antigen has been identified for these receptors. The material was CD4+ T cells from PBMCs cultured with SARS-CoV-2 spike peptides, obtained before COVID-19 vaccination. The receptor set was obtained from a human donor who received a COVID-19 vaccine.

This rearrangement joins TRBV6-2 or TRBV6-3 to TRBJ1-1; perhaps TRBD1 as D (6 bases). V was shortened by 3 bases and J by 6 bases, with 11 bases between the two germline ends. CDR1 is MNHEY, CDR2 SVGEGT, per germline. The CDR3 covers 13 residues. CDR3 DNA: TGTGCCAGCAGTTATTTGGGGGCCTCTGAAGCTTTCTTT. Amino acids: CASSYLGASEAFF.

A single count supports this clone. The chain carries TRBV14 and TRBJ2-1; no firm D call. The CDR3 spans 12 residues. CDR1 SGHDN and CDR2 FVKESK come from the germline V gene. Trimming took 3 bases from V and 12 from J, leaving 12 bases between them. The CDR3 region is CASSQDRVTQFF. The CDR3 DNA is TGTGCCAGCAGCCAGGATCGGGTAACGCAGTTCTTC. The full variable domain, with the rest looked up from reference TRBV14 and TRBJ2-1, is EAGVTQFPSHSVIEKGQTVTLRCDPISGHDNLYWYRRVMGKEIKFLLHFVKESKQDESGMPNNRFLAERTGGTYSTLKVQPAELEDSGVYFCASSQDRVTQFFGPGTRLTVL.

The chain combines TRBV2 with TRBJ1-2, with D unclear. CDR1 and CDR2 from the germline V gene are SNHLY and FYNNEI. The ends were cut back, 3 bases at V and 8 bases at J, with 10 bases in the middle. This CDR3 is 12 amino acids long. The CDR3 sequence: CASSEVWYGYTF. The CDR3 DNA sequence: TGTGCCAGCAGTGAGGTCTGGTACGGCTACACCTTC.

V and J are TRBV11-3 and TRBJ2-3; the D gene is possibly TRBD1 (5 bases). CDR1 and CDR2 from the germline V gene are SGHNT and YENEEA. The V end lost 2 bases, the J end lost 2 bases, and 11 bases lay between the germline ends. The CDR3 extends over 15 amino acids. This CDR3 reads CASSLSAGLTDTQYF. CDR3 DNA sequence: TGTGCCAGCAGCTTATCGGCAGGGCTCACAGATACGCAGTATTTT.

The chain is built from TRBV15 and TRBJ2-5, with D unclear. The CDR3 is 11 residues long. Per the germline V gene, CDR1 is LNHNV and CDR2 is YYDKDF (reference sequence). This CDR3 is CATRVAETQYF. The CDR3 DNA follows: TGTGCTACCCGGGTGGCAGAGACCCAGTACTTC.

The chain is built from TRBV29-1 and TRBJ1-1, with no clear D. The CDR3 is made up of 16 amino acids. V was shortened by 2 bases and J by 2 bases, with 18 bases between the two germline ends. Germline loops: CDR1 SQVTM, CDR2 ANQGSEA. The CDR3: CSVELKTTRANTEAFF. DNA of the CDR3: TGCAGCGTTGAATTAAAGACAACCCGTGCTAACACTGAAGCTTTCTTT.

This chain connects TRBV15 to TRBJ1-6; a possible D gene is TRBD1 (6 bases). The germline gives CDR1 LNHNV, CDR2 YYDKDF (reference sequence). V was pared by 4 bases and J by 4 bases, with 14 bases between. The CDR3 spans 16 residues. CDR3 amino acids: CATSTTEGGYNSPLHF. For the CDR3, the DNA is TGTGCCACCAGCACCACAGAGGGGGGGTATAATTCACCCCTCCACTTT. Together with reference TRBV15 and TRBJ1-6, the CDR3 gives the full variable domain: DAMVIQNPRYQVTQFGKPVTLSCSQTLNHNVMYWYQQKSSQAPKLLFHYYDKDFNNEADTPDNFQSRRPNTSFCFLDIRSPGLGDTAMYLCATSTTEGGYNSPLHFGNGTRLTVT.

V gene TRBV7-6 combines with J gene TRBJ2-3; D is perhaps TRBD1 (6 bases). Germline CDR1 is SGHVS and CDR2 is FNYEAQ. This CDR3 comprises 15 residues. Trimming removed 1 base at V and 2 bases at J, with 10 bases between. In DNA form, the CDR3 reads TGTGCCAGCAGCTTAGGGGGGCCTCCCACAGATACGCAGTATTTT. Translating it yields CASSLGGPPTDTQYF.

The J gene is TRBJ1-3, the V gene TRBV20-1; D uncertain. The CDR3 is 13 residues long. V lost 3 bases to trimming and J lost 1 base, with 7 bases between them. Germline V gene data show CDR1 as DFQATT and CDR2 as SNEGSKA (reference sequence). The CDR3 protein is CSASGFSGNTIYF. The CDR3 region has the DNA TGCAGTGCTAGTGGTTTTTCTGGAAACACCATATATTTT.

DNA of the CDR3: TGCGCCAGCAGCTTAGACAGAAACTATGGCTACACCTTC. This gives the protein CASSLDRNYGYTF. The chain couples TRBV5-1 to TRBJ1-2, with D perhaps TRBD1 (5 bases). Trimming pared 2 bases from V and 2 bases from J, leaving 7 bases between. CDR1 and CDR2 (germline): SGHRS, YFSETQ. There are 13 residues in the CDR3.

The V and J genes are TRBV28 and TRBJ1-5; a possible D gene is TRBD1 (6 bases). Germline V gives CDR1 MDHEN, CDR2 SYDVKM. CDR3 length equals 17 residues. V was trimmed by 3 bases and J by 0 bases, leaving 15 bases between them. The CDR3 sequence: CASSFPGTHNSNQPQHF. CDR3 in DNA: TGTGCCAGCAGTTTCCCCGGGACACATAATAGCAATCAGCCCCAGCATTTT.

This clone turned up a few times. The germline gene is not matched at one end of the junction; a read error may be the cause. This chain joins TRBV5-1 and TRBJ1-5; D remains unclear. The germline gives CDR1 SGHRS, CDR2 YFSETQ. This CDR3 region has 13 residues. CDR3 coding DNA: TGCGCCAGCAGCTCCGGTAGCGATCAGCCCCAGCATTTT. Its translation: CASSSGSDQPQHF.

This chain links TRBV18 with TRBJ1-5, with a weak D call TRBD1 (6 bases). The germline V gene encodes CDR1 KGHSH and CDR2 LQKENI. Trimming left V 4 bases short and J 3 bases short, with 13 bases between. The CDR3 spans 15 residues. DNA of the CDR3: TGTGCCAGCTCACGGGGGGGGGCGTCCAATCAGCCCCAGCATTTT. Its protein product is CASSRGGASNQPQHF.

This rearrangement joins TRBV5-1 to TRBJ2-2, with D perhaps matching TRBD2 (5 bases). Trimming stripped 4 bases from V and 7 bases from J, with 11 bases between. This CDR3 comprises 13 residues. Per the germline V gene, CDR1 is SGHRS and CDR2 is YFSETQ. This CDR3 is CASSGIGGGELFF. As DNA, the CDR3 is TGCGCCAGCAGCGGGATTGGAGGCGGGGAGCTGTTTTTT. The variable domain in full, completed from reference TRBV5-1 and TRBJ2-2, reads KAGVTQTPRYLIKTRGQQVTLSCSPISGHRSVSWYQQTPGQGLQFLFEYFSETQRNKGNFPGRFSGRQFSNSRSEMNVSTLELGDSALYLCASSGIGGGELFFGEGSRLTVL.

V and J are TRBV9 and TRBJ1-6, with D tentatively TRBD1 (5 bases). Germline-derived CDR1 and CDR2 are SGDLS and YYNGEE. V shed 0 bases and J shed 7 bases, with 8 bases lying between them. The CDR3 is 14 amino acids. CDR3 sequence (DNA): TGTGCCAGCAGCGTAGGGACAACCAATTCACCCCTCCACTTT. As protein: CASSVGTTNSPLHF.

This clone occurred a few times. The rearrangement links TRBV5-1 to TRBJ2-3, with 10 bases identical to TRBD2. The CDR3 extends over 17 amino acids. From germline, CDR1 is SGHRS and CDR2 YFSETQ. J was trimmed by 2 bases and V by 4 bases; bases with no gene match: 10. As DNA, the CDR3 is TGCGCCAGCAGCCCCGGGTACAGCGGGAGGGTCACAGATACGCAGTATTTT. Protein: CASSPGYSGRVTDTQYF.

This rearrangement joins TRBV6-6 to TRBJ2-2; no definite D call. There are 13 residues in the CDR3. CDR1 is MNHNY and CDR2 is SVGAGI in the germline V gene (reference sequence). Trimming removed 2 bases from V and 7 bases from J, with 8 bases in between. CDR3 residues: CASSYAPGGELFF. Here the CDR3 DNA reads TGTGCCAGCAGTTACGCCCCAGGCGGGGAGCTGTTTTTT.

V and J are TRBV11-2 and TRBJ2-1; 9 nucleotides line up with TRBD2. CDR1 and CDR2 from the germline V gene are SGHAT and FQNNGV. The CDR3 is 19 amino acids. The V segment lost 0 bases and the J segment 0 bases; nucleotides outside the gene matches: 9. The CDR3 reads CASSLDQYSGSPSYNEQFF. The CDR3 DNA sequence: TGTGCCAGCAGCTTAGACCAGTATAGCGGGAGTCCCTCCTACAATGAGCAGTTCTTC.

This chain joins TRBV7-2 and TRBJ1-5; D is unresolved. V was pared by 5 bases and J by 2 bases, with 10 bases between. The CDR3 totals 14 residues. From germline, CDR1 is SGHTA and CDR2 FQGNSA. CDR3 DNA sequence: TGTGCCAGCAGCATTCGACGGGGCAATCAGCCCCAGCATTTT. Its protein is CASSIRRGNQPQHF.

Only a few counts were recorded for this clone. The chain recombines TRBV6-5 with TRBJ1-5; 7 bases line up with TRBD1. Per the germline V gene, CDR1 is MNHEY and CDR2 is SVGAGI. The CDR3 is 15 amino acids. V trimming: 6 bases; J trimming: 6 bases; junction bases outside the gene matches: 11. CDR3 loop: CASSRVTGAGQPQHF. CDR3 nucleotides: TGTGCCAGCAGCCGGGTTACAGGGGCGGGTCAGCCCCAGCATTTT.

The chain combines TRBV21-1 with TRBJ1-2; the DNA was not compared with TRBD1, the D call given in the table. TRBV21-1 is a pseudogene segment. CDR3 size: 15 residues. The CDR3 region has the DNA TGTGCCAGCAGCACGGCCGGGACAGGTGCGGATGGCTACACCTTC. Translated, it gives CASSTAGTGADGYTF.

The V and J genes are TRBV7-9 and TRBJ2-5, with D perhaps TRBD2 (5 bases). CDR1 is SEHNR, CDR2 FQNEAQ, per germline (reference sequence). There are 13 residues in the CDR3. The V end was cut by 1 base, the J end by 7 bases, with 10 bases between. CDR3 amino acids: CASSLEGRGTQYF. As DNA, the CDR3 is TGTGCCAGCAGCTTAGAAGGCCGGGGGACCCAGTACTTC.